This TCR beta chain was sequenced during a study of T cells in tuberculosis (dated by TCRdb to 2016 to 2018). Some background on the complete study: To characterize T cells specific for the mycobacterial lipid antigen glucose monomycolate (GMM), the study used CD1B tetramers together with high-throughput TCR immunosequencing. With ten or so people per group, a South African clinical cohort compared IGRA-negative adolescents, IGRA-positive adolescents with latent tuberculosis, and adults with active tuberculosis. PBMC from active tuberculosis patients were archived either before standard anti-tuberculosis treatment began or within 7 days of its start.

The immunoSEQ multiplex PCR assay was used to generate TCR libraries, with TCR-beta and/or TCR-alpha/delta assays applied to each sample. The amplified TCR libraries were sequenced on the Illumina high-throughput platform. As for the original processing: Clustering and dimensionality reduction were performed using pairwise TCRdist distances among GMM-specific receptors from ex vivo sorted or in vitro expanded T cells. Each clinical repertoire was scored by mean NN-distance, the average TCRdist to the nearest 10% of tetramer-positive reference sequences. To compute GEM TCR motif frequency, the fraction of unique TCRs matching known GEM sequences by V/J usage and CDR3 length was calculated. Active tuberculosis was classified by linear discriminant analysis with leave-one-out cross-validation, implemented in scikit-learn. Not all clones reach the TCRdb copy of this immuneACCESS table, which keeps in-frame sequences only. Checked studies attribute under half of the gap to unresolved V genes and leave the rest unexplained. The DNA was the basis for D and trimming; V, J and clone size are from that table. The sample table holds about 30,000 clones, of which under 95% were seen once. The ten largest clones add up to 6.8% of the sample.

V lost 0 bases and J lost 0 bases, and the count of bases not matched to a germline gene is 2. Spanning cysteine to phenylalanine, the CDR3 consists of 15 amino acids. Only CDR3 DNA is held: 45 bases, read in frame from base 1. Via the germline V gene, CDR1 is SGHRS and CDR2 YFSETQ. As concerns this clone: Its antigen is still unknown. Qualities for individual bases were not recorded, and no much larger clone is one base off.

Points the paper makes about the study in general: A classifier using the diverse GMM-specific repertoire reached about 90% accuracy (AUROC around 0.91), compared with approximately 73% accuracy using GEM motif frequencies. Clinical samples were chosen by availability of cryopreserved specimens, and active tuberculosis cases were adults while controls were adolescents. Active tuberculosis TCR-alpha repertoires showed smaller mean NN-distances to GMM-specific TCRs than IGRA-negative controls, suggesting clonal expansion of these TCRs. Shorter CDR3-alpha lengths in active tuberculosis patients partly drove the smaller NN-distances, and the TCR-beta difference was not statistically significant.

This specimen's time point label, interpreted: new active TB diagnosis, blood taken before or within 7 days of starting treatment. The active tuberculosis patients were newly diagnosed, HIV-seronegative South African adults aged 18 years or older. Confirmation of active tuberculosis was based on positive sputum smear microscopy and/or a positive M. tuberculosis culture. Immunosequencing was performed on unsorted cryopreserved PBMC, with around 92,000 T cells per clinical donor covered on average. The sequence links TRBV5-1 to TRBJ1-2, with TRBD1 identical over 7 junction bases. Sequencing was performed on PBMCs, taken at tuberculosis diagnosis. The sequence was obtained from an adult with tuberculosis. The CDR3 corresponds to CASSLVGQSNYGYTF. The DNA reads TGCGCCAGCAGCTTGGTGGGACAGTCTAACTATGGCTACACCTTC.